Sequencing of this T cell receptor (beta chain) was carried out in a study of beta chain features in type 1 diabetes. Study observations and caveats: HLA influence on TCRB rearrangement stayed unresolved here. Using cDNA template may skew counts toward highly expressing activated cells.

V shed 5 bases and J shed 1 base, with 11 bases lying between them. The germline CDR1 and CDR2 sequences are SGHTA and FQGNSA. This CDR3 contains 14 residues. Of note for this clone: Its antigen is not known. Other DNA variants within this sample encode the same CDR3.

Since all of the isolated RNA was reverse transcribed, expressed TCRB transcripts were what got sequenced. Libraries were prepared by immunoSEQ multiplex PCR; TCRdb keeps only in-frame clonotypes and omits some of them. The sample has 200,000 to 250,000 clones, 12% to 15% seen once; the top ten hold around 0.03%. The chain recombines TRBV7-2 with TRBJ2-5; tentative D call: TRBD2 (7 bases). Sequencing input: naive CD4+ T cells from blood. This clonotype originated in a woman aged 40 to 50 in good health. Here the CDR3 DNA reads TGTGCCAGCAGCAGGGGGGGAAGCCAAGAGACCCAGTACTTC. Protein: CASSRGGSQETQYF. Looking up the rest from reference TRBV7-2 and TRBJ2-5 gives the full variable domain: GAGVSQSPSNKVTEKGKDVELRCDPISGHTALYWYRQSLGQGLEFLIYFQGNSAPDKSGLPSDRFSAERTGGSVSTLTIQRTQQEDSAVYLCASSRGGSQETQYFGPGTRLLVL.